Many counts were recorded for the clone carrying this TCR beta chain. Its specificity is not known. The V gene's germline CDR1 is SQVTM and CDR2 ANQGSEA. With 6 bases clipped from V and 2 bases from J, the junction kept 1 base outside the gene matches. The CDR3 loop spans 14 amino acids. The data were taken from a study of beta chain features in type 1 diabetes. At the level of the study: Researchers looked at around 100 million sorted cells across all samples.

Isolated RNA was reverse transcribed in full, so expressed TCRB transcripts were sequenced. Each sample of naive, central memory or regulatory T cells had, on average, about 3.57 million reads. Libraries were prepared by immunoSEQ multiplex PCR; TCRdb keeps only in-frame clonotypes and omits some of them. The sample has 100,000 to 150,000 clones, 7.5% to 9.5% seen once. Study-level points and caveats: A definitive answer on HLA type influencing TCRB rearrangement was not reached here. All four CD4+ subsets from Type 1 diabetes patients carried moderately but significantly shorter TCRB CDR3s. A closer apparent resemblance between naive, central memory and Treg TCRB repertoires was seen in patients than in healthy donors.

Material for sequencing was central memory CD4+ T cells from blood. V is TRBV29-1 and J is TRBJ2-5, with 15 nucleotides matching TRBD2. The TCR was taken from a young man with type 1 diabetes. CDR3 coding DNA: TGCAGCGTCGGGACTAGCGGGGGGCAAGAGACCCAGTACTTC. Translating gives CSVGTSGGQETQYF.